This passage covers 28 T cell receptor beta chains from one sample sequenced in a study of cytomegalovirus exposure and HLA in healthy donors. In the PCR, 60 Vbeta and 13 Jbeta primers were used. Sequenced by immunoSEQ multiplex PCR; TCRdb stores in-frame clones only, minus some. This table has about 140,000 clones, about 70% appearing once. The sample consisted of PBMCs. The receptors stem from a man between 18 and 35 years old in good health and CMV-seronegative.

A word on this clone: This specimen includes other DNA sequences encoding the same CDR3. The rearrangement joins TRBV7-6 to TRBJ2-5, with 14 bases that match TRBD2. The CDR3 consists of 16 residues. Trimming cost V 1 base and J 5 bases; bases outside gene matches: 3. The V gene's germline CDR1 is SGHVS and CDR2 FNYEAQ. The CDR3 bases are TGTGCCAGCAGCTTAGGGAGGACTAGCGGGGGGGAGACCCAGTACTTC. Amino acid sequence: CASSLGRTSGGETQYF.

The genes are TRBV19 and TRBJ1-1; 12 bases map to TRBD1. Germline-derived CDR1 and CDR2 are LNHDA and SQIVND (reference sequence). The CDR3 runs to 18 residues. V trimming: 6 bases; J trimming: 0 bases; junction bases outside the gene matches: 11. As DNA, the CDR3 is TGTGCCAGTAGCCCAATACCGGGACAGGGGGCCATGAACACTGAAGCTTTCTTT. It codes for CASSPIPGQGAMNTEAFF.

The J gene is TRBJ2-7, the V gene TRBV7-8, with TRBD2 identical over 8 bases. V lost 6 bases to trimming and J lost 6 bases; unmatched junction nucleotides: 28. The CDR3 is 20 amino acids. Germline V gives CDR1 SGHVS, CDR2 FQNEAQ. The CDR3 nucleotides read TGTGCCAGCAGGCTTCTCGACGTACTGACGGCGGGAGGTTTCTCCGGCGAGCAGTACTTC. It encodes CASRLLDVLTAGGFSGEQYF.

This clone was found a few times. CDR3 in amino acids: CASSLSSVRVTYEQYF. The CDR3 nucleotides read TGTGCCAGCAGTTTATCTTCCGTGAGGGTAACCTACGAGCAGTACTTC. This sequence joins TRBV27 and TRBJ2-7; tentative D call: TRBD2 (5 bases). With 0 bases removed from V and 2 bases from J, the gap between germline ends came to 14 bases. The germline V gene has CDR1 MNHEY and CDR2 SMNVEV (reference sequence). This CDR3 contains 16 residues.

The chain joins TRBV28 to TRBJ1-5; TRBD1 is a possible D gene (6 bases). This CDR3 is 15 amino acids long. The V end was cut by 3 bases, the J end by 1 base, with 10 bases between. Germline V gene sequence: CDR1 MDHEN, CDR2 SYDVKM. Written as DNA, the CDR3 is TGTGCCAGCAGTTTGGCGGGGGCAAGCAATCAGCCCCAGCATTTT. This gives the protein CASSLAGASNQPQHF.

The chain links TRBV9 to TRBJ2-5; 11 bases are a match to TRBD2. The CDR3 contains 17 residues. The germline V gene has CDR1 SGDLS and CDR2 YYNGEE. Unmatched junction bases numbered 12, after V lost 4 bases and J lost 4 bases. Here the CDR3 DNA reads TGTGCCAGCAGCCCCGGGGGGCTAGCGGGGGGCTCAGAGACCCAGTACTTC. This translates into CASSPGGLAGGSETQYF.

V usage is TRBV6-4 and J usage is TRBJ2-1; 7 nucleotides line up with TRBD1. Germline V gives CDR1 MRHNA, CDR2 SNTAGT. The CDR3 is made up of 13 amino acids. The V gene end was trimmed by 8 bases and the J gene end by 15 bases; junction bases not matched to a gene: 16. CDR3 sequence reads: CASGARDSLGSFF. CDR3 DNA sequence: TGTGCCAGCGGAGCCCGGGACAGTCTAGGATCGTTCTTC.

CDR3 nucleotides: TGTGCCAGCTCACCACCCGACAGTTATGAAAAACTGTTTTTT. Translating gives CASSPPDSYEKLFF. The genes are TRBV18 and TRBJ1-4, with D possibly TRBD1 on 5 matching bases. This CDR3 spans 14 amino acids. From germline, CDR1 is KGHSH and CDR2 LQKENI. The V end was cut by 0 bases, the J end by 6 bases, with 8 bases between.

The chain uses TRBV30 and TRBJ2-2; D is perhaps TRBD1 (5 bases). CDR1 and CDR2 (germline): GTSNPN, SVGIG (reference sequence). This CDR3 region has 16 residues. Deletions cut 5 bases from V and 1 base from J, with 17 bases between. The CDR3 here is CAWLWLGQGNTGELFF. The DNA for the CDR3 is TGTGCCTGGCTGTGGTTGGGGCAGGGGAACACCGGGGAGCTGTTTTTT.

The chain has TRBV19 and TRBJ2-3; 9 bases map to TRBD2. The CDR3 loop spans 15 amino acids. Germline CDR1 reads LNHDA; CDR2 reads SQIVND (reference sequence). With V trimmed by 3 bases and J by 2 bases, 3 bases remained unmatched. The CDR3 DNA is TGTGCCAGTAGTATCGAGCGGGGGGTCACAGATACGCAGTATTTT. Translating gives CASSIERGVTDTQYF.

V gene TRBV5-4 combines with J gene TRBJ1-1; D unresolved. This CDR3 is built from 16 residues. Germline CDR1 SGHNT, CDR2 YYREEE (reference sequence). The V and J ends lost 4 bases and 0 bases respectively, with 16 bases between them. CDR3 sequence reads: CASSRGSRGLNTEAFF. The CDR3 region has the DNA TGTGCCAGCAGCCGAGGGTCTAGAGGCCTGAACACTGAAGCTTTCTTT.

The chain recombines TRBV28 with TRBJ2-7; D might be TRBD1 (8 bases). Germline V lookup: CDR1 MDHEN, CDR2 SYDVKM. The CDR3 extends over 16 amino acids. The V end was cut by 5 bases, the J end by 9 bases, with 26 bases between. The CDR3 DNA is TGTGCCAGCAGTCCGACAGGGGCCCTTGGCGGGAGAGGGCAGTACTTC. This translates into CASSPTGALGGRGQYF.

The chain links TRBV19 to TRBJ2-7; a weak D match, TRBD1 (6 bases). The length of the CDR3 is 14 residues. Germline CDR1 is LNHDA and CDR2 is SQIVND (reference sequence). V was clipped by 4 bases and J by 9 bases, with 19 bases between them. The chain's CDR3 is CASSTNQRGSGQYF. The CDR3 coding sequence is TGTGCCAGTAGTACCAATCAAAGGGGGTCCGGGCAGTACTTC.

The chain links TRBV28 to TRBJ1-2, with D perhaps matching TRBD1 (5 bases). CDR1 MDHEN and CDR2 SYDVKM come from the germline V gene. This CDR3 is 12 amino acids long. Trimming pared 7 bases from V and 7 bases from J, leaving 13 bases between. The CDR3 region is CASTIQESGYTF. The CDR3 nucleotides are TGTGCCAGCACAATACAGGAGAGTGGCTACACCTTC.

The rearrangement links TRBV18 to TRBJ2-7, with a tentative D call TRBD2 (5 bases). CDR1 and CDR2 from the germline V gene are KGHSH and LQKENI. The V and J ends lost 6 bases and 0 bases respectively, with 15 bases between them. The CDR3 length is 15 residues. The CDR3 spells CASSRGSDSSYEQYF. The CDR3 nucleotides are TGTGCCAGCTCCCGGGGTAGCGATAGCTCCTACGAGCAGTACTTC.

V and J are TRBV2 and TRBJ1-4; 9 bases agree with TRBD1. J gave up 7 bases and V 7 bases, and 7 bases lay outside the gene matches. The CDR3 extends over 14 amino acids. The germline V gene has CDR1 SNHLY and CDR2 FYNNEI. The CDR3 sequence: CASTYRGRGEKLFF. Written as DNA, the CDR3 is TGTGCCAGCACCTACAGGGGGCGGGGTGAAAAACTGTTTTTT.

This clone came up once. V is TRBV6-5 and J is TRBJ2-3; TRBD1 aligns across 7 bases. The CDR3 contains 15 residues. V gave up 6 bases and J gave up 2 bases; unmatched junction bases: 8. Germline V gives CDR1 MNHEY, CDR2 SVGAGI. CDR3 sequence: CASSSTDRTTDTQYF. CDR3 coding DNA: TGTGCCAGCAGCTCTACGGACAGGACCACAGATACGCAGTATTTT.

Turning to this clone: The junction shows a germline mismatch at one end, possibly a read error. The CDR3 DNA follows: TGTGCCAGCAGTAGTTTCTTCAAACAGGGGGCGGCTGAAGCTTTCTTT. Amino acid sequence: CASSSFFKQGAAEAFF. The chain has TRBV19 and TRBJ1-1, with 9 bases fitting TRBD1. Germline CDR1 and CDR2: LNHDA and SQIVND (reference sequence). The CDR3 spans 16 residues.

This clone was detected only a few times. The chain combines TRBV7-9 with TRBJ2-5, with D maybe TRBD1 (6 bases). The end of the DNA fits TRBJ2-7 better, so the J call may be wrong. The V gene's germline CDR1 is SEHNR and CDR2 FQNEAQ (reference sequence). The CDR3 spans 13 residues. The CDR3 here is CASSPRGAYEQYF. The DNA for the CDR3 is TGTGCCAGCAGCCCCAGGGGCGCCTACGAGCAGTACTTC.

The CDR3 coding sequence is TGTGCCTGGGGACAGCCGAGGCAAGCCAAAAACATTCAGTACTTC. Translating gives CAWGQPRQAKNIQYF. The chain joins TRBV30 to TRBJ2-4; D perhaps matches TRBD1 (6 bases). The CDR3 spans 15 residues. Germline V CDR1 and CDR2: GTSNPN, SVGIG (reference sequence). V shed 5 bases and J shed 0 bases, with 14 bases lying between them.

The chain combines TRBV9 with TRBJ1-1; 9 positions match TRBD1. The germline V gene encodes CDR1 SGDLS and CDR2 YYNGEE. V lost 6 bases, J lost 1 base, and 7 bases stayed unmatched. This CDR3 comprises 15 residues. The CDR3 DNA is TGTGCCAGCACGAAGGGGGGACAGGGGAACACTGAAGCTTTCTTT. Translating gives CASTKGGQGNTEAFF. The full variable domain, in which reference TRBV9 and TRBJ1-1 provide the parts outside the CDR3, is DSGVTQTPKHLITATGQRVTLRCSPRSGDLSVYWYQQSLDQGLQFLIQYYNGEERAKGNILERFSAQQFPDLHSELNLSSLELGDSALYFCASTKGGQGNTEAFFGQGTRLTVV.

The chain has TRBV7-3 and TRBJ1-1; the D is unclear. This CDR3 has 13 amino acids. The germline V gene encodes CDR1 SGHTA and CDR2 FQGTGA. Trimming removed 5 bases from V and 0 bases from J, with 7 bases in between. This CDR3 reads CASSVTVNTEAFF. In DNA form, the CDR3 reads TGTGCCAGCAGCGTTACAGTGAACACTGAAGCTTTCTTT.

V usage is TRBV19 and J usage is TRBJ1-4; no firm D call. V lost 2 bases and J 7 bases, leaving 17 bases between the germline ends. Germline loops: CDR1 LNHDA, CDR2 SQIVND (reference sequence). The CDR3 length is 16 residues. The CDR3 nucleotides are TGTGCCAGTAGTATATCGGGTCTGCCGGCTTTTGAAAAACTGTTTTTT. This codes for CASSISGLPAFEKLFF.

Only a few counts were recorded for this clone. The genes are TRBV30 and TRBJ1-4; D might be TRBD1 (6 bases). CDR3 length equals 14 residues. Looked up from germline, CDR1 is GTSNPN and CDR2 is SVGIG (reference sequence). The V end was cut by 8 bases, the J end by 8 bases, with 21 bases between. CDR3 DNA: TGTGCCGGAAACAGGGCCCCGGATAACGAAAAACTGTTTTTT. This encodes CAGNRAPDNEKLFF. The whole variable domain, remainder taken from reference TRBV30 and TRBJ1-4, is SQTIHQWPATLVQPVGSPLSLECTVEGTSNPNLYWYRQAAGRGLQLLFYSVGIGQISSEVPQNLSASRPQDRQFILSSKKLLLSDSGFYLCAGNRAPDNEKLFFGSGTQLSVL.

J is TRBJ2-7 and V is TRBV7-6, with D maybe TRBD1 (7 bases). The V end lost 1 base, the J end lost 0 bases, and 16 bases lay between the germline ends. The CDR3 runs 17 residues. Germline V gene lookup returns CDR1 SGHVS and CDR2 FNYEAQ. The DNA for the CDR3 is TGTGCCAGCAGCTTAGGGCGTGGCAGGGGGGCCTCCTACGAGCAGTACTTC. It yields the protein CASSLGRGRGASYEQYF.

This chain joins TRBV6-1 and TRBJ2-7, with 11 nucleotides matching TRBD1. V shed 4 bases, J shed 5 bases, and the junction held 4 bases outside the gene matches. The germline V gene has CDR1 MNHNS and CDR2 SASEGT. The CDR3 totals 14 residues. The CDR3: CASSGTGGYDEQYF. The DNA of the CDR3 is TGTGCCAGCAGTGGGACAGGGGGCTACGACGAGCAGTACTTC.

This sequence joins TRBV30 and TRBJ2-1, with TRBD1 matching 10 bases. From germline, CDR1 is GTSNPN and CDR2 SVGIG (reference sequence). V was pared by 3 bases and J by 7 bases, with 12 bases of the junction left unmatched. The CDR3 consists of 16 residues. CDR3 protein: CAWSRVGTGVRNEQFF. DNA of the CDR3: TGTGCCTGGAGCCGGGTTGGGACAGGGGTGAGGAATGAGCAGTTCTTC.

The sample holds a few counts of this clone. The chain has TRBV14 and TRBJ1-1; 10 nucleotides align to TRBD1. This CDR3 is 14 amino acids long. Germline CDR1 reads SGHDN; CDR2 reads FVKESK. Unmatched junction bases numbered 8, after V lost 2 bases and J lost 11 bases. The CDR3 loop reads CASSQPGQGNTAFF. The CDR3 nucleotides read TGTGCCAGCAGCCAACCGGGACAGGGGAATACGGCTTTCTTT.